Listed below are T cell receptor beta chains from one sample, sequenced in a study of T cell responses to AZD1222 COVID-19 vaccine. The repertoire was sequenced with immunoSEQ multiplex PCR; TCRdb's copy has only in-frame clones and lacks some. This sample yields about 110,000 clones, of which roughly nine tenths are seen a single time; approximately 10% belongs to the top ten. The sequences come from peripheral blood, collected on day 0 of AZD1222 vaccination. These receptors were taken from an adult in good health. The CDR3 runs from the conserved cysteine through the conserved F or W. A D gene is named only where the DNA matches it firmly. The size field is filled for only some rows; it gives once, few, many or a size class.

>15|TRBV28|few|TRBJ2-7|NA
CASSSTLGVGYEQYF
TGTGCCAGCAGTTCTACCCTAGGGGTCGGCTACGAGCAGTACTTC
>14|TRBV7-8|NA|TRBJ2-7|NA
CASSSRTGIYEQYF
TGTGCCAGCAGCTCCCGGACGGGAATTTACGAGCAGTACTTC
>13|TRBV9|NA|TRBJ2-7|NA
CASSVVQGGEQYF
TGTGCCAGCAGCGTAGTACAGGGTGGTGAGCAGTACTTC
>15|TRBV11-3|NA|TRBJ2-1|TRBD2
CASSLLVSGGAEQFF
TGTGCCAGCAGCTTATTGGTATCCGGGGGGGCGGAGCAGTTCTTC
>15|TRBV6-6|NA|TRBJ2-5|TRBD2
CASRPRGGAGETQYF
TGTGCCAGCAGGCCTCGCGGGGGGGCGGGTGAGACCCAGTACTTC
>14|TRBV5-1|NA|TRBJ2-7|NA
CASSVRDTAYEQYF
TGCGCCAGCAGCGTCCGGGACACGGCCTACGAGCAGTACTTC
>14|TRBV7-2|NA|TRBJ1-2|NA
CASSPSPGLHGYTF
TGTGCCAGCAGCCCGAGCCCGGGCCTCCATGGCTACACCTTC
>15|TRBV19|NA|TRBJ2-1|TRBD1
CASSIRDSLVNEQFF
TGTGCCAGTAGTATCCGGGACAGCTTAGTCAATGAGCAGTTCTTC
>15|TRBV3-1/TRBV3-2|once|TRBJ1-5|NA
CASSPGLRGEQPQHF
TGTGCCAGCAGCCCAGGCTTACGAGGGGAACAGCCCCAGCATTTT
>15|TRBV2|NA|TRBJ2-2|NA
CASILGGGTTGELFF
TGTGCCAGCATCCTAGGGGGCGGGACAACCGGGGAGCTGTTTTTT
>14|TRBV7-2|NA|TRBJ1-1|NA
CASSLGGFNTEAFF
TGTGCCAGCAGCTTAGGCGGCTTCAACACTGAAGCTTTCTTT
>15|TRBV7-2|NA|TRBJ2-7|TRBD2
CASSSRLAQGYEQYF
TGTGCCAGCAGTTCACGACTAGCACAAGGCTACGAGCAGTACTTC
>17|TRBV11-3|NA|TRBJ2-2|NA
CASSPTEARADTGELFF
TGTGCCAGCAGCCCGACAGAGGCCCGGGCGGACACCGGGGAGCTGTTTTTT
>18|TRBV3-1/TRBV3-2|NA|TRBJ1-4|NA
CASSQEGVSLIRNEKLFF
TGTGCCAGCAGCCAAGAAGGGGTGTCGCTCATACGTAATGAAAAACTGTTTTTT
>14|TRBV13|NA|TRBJ2-7|TRBD2
CASTSGTSPYEQYF
TGTGCCAGCACCTCCGGGACTAGCCCCTACGAGCAGTACTTC
>15|TRBV28|NA|TRBJ1-2|TRBD1
CASSLQGAYLYGYTF
TGTGCCAGCAGCCTACAGGGGGCCTACCTTTATGGCTACACCTTC
>16|TRBV5-1|NA|TRBJ1-1|TRBD1
CASSRGQGLVNTEAFF
TGCGCCAGCAGCCGGGGACAGGGCCTAGTAAACACTGAAGCTTTCTTT
>15|TRBV27|NA|TRBJ2-1|TRBD2
CASSHSGRAGNEQFF
TGTGCCAGCAGCCATAGCGGGAGGGCCGGAAATGAGCAGTTCTTC
>20|TRBV19|NA|TRBJ2-6|TRBD2
CASSFNRLAGGRSGANVLTF
TGTGCCAGTAGTTTCAACAGACTAGCGGGAGGAAGGTCTGGGGCCAACGTCCTGACTTTC
>13|TRBV27|NA|TRBJ1-2|NA
CASSLSPGYGYTF
TGTGCCAGCAGTTTGAGCCCTGGCTATGGCTACACCTTC
>16|TRBV19|NA|TRBJ2-2|TRBD1
CASSPQRAGGAGELFF
TGTGCCAGTAGTCCCCAGAGGGCAGGGGGTGCCGGGGAGCTGTTTTTT
>15|TRBV19|once|TRBJ2-3|NA
CASRPGLTTTDTQYF
TGTGCCAGTAGACCGGGACTCACTACCACAGATACGCAGTATTTT
>14|TRBV9|NA|TRBJ2-1|TRBD2
CASSVGTSDFEQFF
TGTGCCAGCAGCGTCGGGACTAGTGACTTTGAGCAGTTCTTC
>15|TRBV7-6|NA|TRBJ2-7|TRBD1
CASSPSAGGSHEQYF
TGTGCCAGCAGCCCATCGGCAGGGGGAAGCCACGAGCAGTACTTC
>15|TRBV5-1|NA|TRBJ1-3|NA
CASSLGDGSGNTIYF
TGCGCCAGCAGCTTGGGGGACGGCTCTGGAAACACCATATATTTT
>14|TRBV28|NA|TRBJ2-1|NA
CASRVGSSYNEQFF
TGTGCCAGCAGGGTCGGGAGTTCCTACAATGAGCAGTTCTTC
>13|TRBV28|once|TRBJ2-5|NA
CASTLSGRDTQYF
TGTGCCAGCACCCTCAGTGGCCGGGATACCCAGTACTTC
>14|TRBV4-2|NA|TRBJ1-4|NA
CASSQKGGGEKLFF
TGTGCCAGCAGCCAAAAGGGAGGTGGTGAAAAACTGTTTTTT
>15|TRBV6-5|NA|TRBJ1-6|NA
CASSYDRNNNSPLHF
TGTGCCAGCAGTTATGACAGAAATAATAATTCACCCCTCCACTTT
>11|TRBV7-2|NA|TRBJ2-5|NA
CASSLSETQYF
TGTGCCAGCAGCCTCTCAGAGACCCAGTACTTC
>13|TRBV10-3|NA|TRBJ2-7|NA
CAISELRGYEQYF
TGTGCCATCAGTGAGTTAAGAGGCTACGAGCAGTACTTC
>11|TRBV10-1|NA|TRBJ2-7|NA
CASSTLSEQYF
TGCGCCAGCAGTACATTATCCGAGCAGTACTTC
>14|TRBV28|NA|TRBJ1-4|NA
CASSLGAVHEKLFF
TGTGCCAGCAGTTTAGGGGCAGTCCATGAAAAACTGTTTTTT
>13|TRBV5-1|few|TRBJ1-2|NA
CASSLLGNYGYTF
TGCGCCAGCAGCTTACTTGGGAACTATGGCTACACCTTC
>15|TRBV9|NA|TRBJ1-1|NA
CASSARAWDNTEAFF
TGTGCCAGCAGCGCCCGTGCATGGGATAACACTGAAGCTTTCTTT
>16|TRBV5-1|NA|TRBJ2-2|TRBD2
CASSLGLAGETGELFF
TGCGCCAGCAGCTTGGGGCTAGCGGGAGAGACCGGGGAGCTGTTTTTT
>15|TRBV30|NA|TRBJ1-6|NA
CAWSVGPGPQQTLHF
TGTGCCTGGAGTGTAGGGCCAGGTCCCCAACAGACCCTCCACTTT
>15|TRBV5-1|NA|TRBJ2-3|NA
CASSPEGRSTDTQYF
TGCGCCAGCAGCCCCGAGGGGCGGAGCACAGATACGCAGTATTTT
>14|TRBV7-9|NA|TRBJ2-7|TRBD1
CASSTWTGTYEQYF
TGTGCCAGCAGCACATGGACAGGGACCTACGAGCAGTACTTC
>18|TRBV4-1|NA|TRBJ2-3|TRBD2
CASSRRLAGEDGTDTQYF
TGCGCCAGCAGCCGCCGACTAGCGGGGGAAGACGGCACAGATACGCAGTATTTT
>16|TRBV5-6|NA|TRBJ2-7|TRBD2
CASSLGLAELTYEQYF
TGTGCCAGCAGCTTGGGACTAGCGGAGCTTACCTACGAGCAGTACTTC